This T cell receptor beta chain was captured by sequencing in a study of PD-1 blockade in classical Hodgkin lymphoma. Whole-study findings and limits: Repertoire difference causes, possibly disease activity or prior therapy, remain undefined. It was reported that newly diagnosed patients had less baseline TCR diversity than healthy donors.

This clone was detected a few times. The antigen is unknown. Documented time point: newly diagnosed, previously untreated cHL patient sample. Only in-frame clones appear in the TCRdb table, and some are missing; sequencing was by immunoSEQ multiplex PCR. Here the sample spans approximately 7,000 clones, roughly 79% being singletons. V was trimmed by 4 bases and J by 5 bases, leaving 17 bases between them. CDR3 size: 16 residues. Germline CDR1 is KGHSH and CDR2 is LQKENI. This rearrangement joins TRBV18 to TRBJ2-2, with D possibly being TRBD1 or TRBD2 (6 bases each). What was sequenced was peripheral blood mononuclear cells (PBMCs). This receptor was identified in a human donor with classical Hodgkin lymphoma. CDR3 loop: CASSRLRGGGTGELFF. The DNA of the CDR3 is TGTGCCAGCTCACGACTCAGGGGAGGCGGGACCGGGGAGCTGTTTTTT.